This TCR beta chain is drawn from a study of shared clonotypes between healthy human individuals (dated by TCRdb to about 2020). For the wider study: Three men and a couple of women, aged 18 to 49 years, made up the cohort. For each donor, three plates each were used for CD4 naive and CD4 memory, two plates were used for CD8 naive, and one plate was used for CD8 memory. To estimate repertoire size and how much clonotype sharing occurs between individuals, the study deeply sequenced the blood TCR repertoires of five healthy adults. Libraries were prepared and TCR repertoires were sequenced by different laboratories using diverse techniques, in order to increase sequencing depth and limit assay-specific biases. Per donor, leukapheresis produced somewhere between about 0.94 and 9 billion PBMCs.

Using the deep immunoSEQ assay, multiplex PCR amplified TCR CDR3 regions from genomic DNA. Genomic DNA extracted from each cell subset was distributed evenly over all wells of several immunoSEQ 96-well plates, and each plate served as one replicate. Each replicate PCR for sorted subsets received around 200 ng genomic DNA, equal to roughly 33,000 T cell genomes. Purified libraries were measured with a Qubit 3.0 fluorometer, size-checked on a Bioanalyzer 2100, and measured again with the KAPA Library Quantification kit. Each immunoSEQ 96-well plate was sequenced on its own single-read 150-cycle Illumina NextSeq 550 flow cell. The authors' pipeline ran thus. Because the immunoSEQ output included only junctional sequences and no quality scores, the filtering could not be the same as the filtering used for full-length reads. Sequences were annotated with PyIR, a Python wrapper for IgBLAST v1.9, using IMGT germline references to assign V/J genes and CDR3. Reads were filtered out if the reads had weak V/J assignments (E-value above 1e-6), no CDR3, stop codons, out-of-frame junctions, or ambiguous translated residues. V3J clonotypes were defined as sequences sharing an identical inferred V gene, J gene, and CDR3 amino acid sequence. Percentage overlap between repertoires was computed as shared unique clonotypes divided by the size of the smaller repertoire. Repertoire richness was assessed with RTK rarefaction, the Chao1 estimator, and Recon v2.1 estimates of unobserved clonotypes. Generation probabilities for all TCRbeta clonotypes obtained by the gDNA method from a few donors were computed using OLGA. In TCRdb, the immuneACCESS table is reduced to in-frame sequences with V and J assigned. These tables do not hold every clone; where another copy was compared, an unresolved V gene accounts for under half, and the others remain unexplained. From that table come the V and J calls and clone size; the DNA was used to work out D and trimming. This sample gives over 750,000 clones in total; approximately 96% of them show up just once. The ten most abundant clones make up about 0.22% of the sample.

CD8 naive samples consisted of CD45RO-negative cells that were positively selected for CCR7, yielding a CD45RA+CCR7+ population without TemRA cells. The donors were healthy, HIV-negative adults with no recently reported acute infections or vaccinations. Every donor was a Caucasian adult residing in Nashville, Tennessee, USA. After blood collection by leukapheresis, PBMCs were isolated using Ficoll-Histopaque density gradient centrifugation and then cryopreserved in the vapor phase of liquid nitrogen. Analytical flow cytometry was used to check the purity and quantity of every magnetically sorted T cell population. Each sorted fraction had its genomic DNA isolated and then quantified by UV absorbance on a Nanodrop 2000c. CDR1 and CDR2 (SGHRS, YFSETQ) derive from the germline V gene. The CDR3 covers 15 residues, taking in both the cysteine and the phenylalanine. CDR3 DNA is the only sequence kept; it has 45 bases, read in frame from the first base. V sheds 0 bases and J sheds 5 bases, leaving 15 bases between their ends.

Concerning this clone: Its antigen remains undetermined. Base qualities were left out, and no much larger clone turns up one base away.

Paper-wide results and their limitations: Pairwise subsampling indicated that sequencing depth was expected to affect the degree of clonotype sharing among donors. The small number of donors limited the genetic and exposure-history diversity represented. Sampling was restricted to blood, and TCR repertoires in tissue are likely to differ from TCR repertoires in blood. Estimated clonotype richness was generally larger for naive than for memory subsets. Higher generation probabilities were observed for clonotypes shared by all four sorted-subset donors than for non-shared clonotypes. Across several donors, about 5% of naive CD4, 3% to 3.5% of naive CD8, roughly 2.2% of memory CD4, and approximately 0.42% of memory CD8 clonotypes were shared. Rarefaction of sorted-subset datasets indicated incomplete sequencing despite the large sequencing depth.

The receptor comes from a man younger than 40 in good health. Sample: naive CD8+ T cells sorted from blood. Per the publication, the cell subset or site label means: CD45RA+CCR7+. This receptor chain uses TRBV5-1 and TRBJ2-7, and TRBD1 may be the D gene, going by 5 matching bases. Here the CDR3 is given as CASSLGPGIHNEQYF. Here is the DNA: TGCGCCAGCAGCTTGGGCCCAGGGATACACAACGAGCAGTACTTC.